The sample holds a few counts of the clone carrying this T cell receptor (beta chain). Its cognate antigen is unknown. These data belong to a study of T cell responses to AZD1222 COVID-19 vaccine. The method was immunoSEQ multiplex PCR; TCRdb's version includes in-frame clones alone and lacks a portion of them. The data show about 120,000 clones, about 90% seen once. Notes on the study in general: Receipt of two AZD1222 doses was followed by a rise in Spike-specific TCR breadth and depth. Nearly half of the spike-specific TCRs reportedly recognize variant regions that carry no mutations. Spike-wide vaccine-associated CD4 TCRs dominated at 160-218 and 743-854.

The sequencing here drew on peripheral blood, taken on day 0 of AZD1222 vaccination. The receptor's source is an adult in good health.

CDR3 amino acids: CASSLWPSGNTIYF. CDR3 in DNA: TGTGCCAGCAGTTTATGGCCCTCTGGAAACACCATATATTTT. The chain joins TRBV27 to TRBJ1-3; D uncertain. Looked up from germline, CDR1 is MNHEY and CDR2 is SMNVEV (reference sequence). V gave up 1 base and J gave up 0 bases, with 4 bases separating them. This CDR3 spans 14 amino acids.